One and the same sample provided the 19 T cell receptor beta chains below, sequenced in a study of cytomegalovirus exposure and HLA in healthy donors. The PCR ran on 60 Vbeta and 13 Jbeta primers. Method: immunoSEQ multiplex PCR; TCRdb's copy keeps in-frame clones and lacks some. Of about 200,000 clones in the sample, more than 75% were seen once. Sequencing used PBMCs. These receptors all stem from a male donor in good health and CMV-seropositive.

The J gene is TRBJ1-4, the V gene TRBV18; D is ambiguous. V lost 6 bases and J 0 bases, leaving 8 bases between the germline ends. Germline V gene data show CDR1 as KGHSH and CDR2 as LQKENI. This CDR3 spans 14 amino acids. The CDR3 DNA is TGTGCCAGCTCCCTAGCGTCAACTAATGAAAAACTGTTTTTT. Its protein product is CASSLASTNEKLFF.

This chain links TRBV19 with TRBJ1-1; the D is unclear. This CDR3 comprises 12 residues. Germline CDR1 reads LNHDA; CDR2 reads SQIVND (reference sequence). V gave up 8 bases and J gave up 5 bases, with 12 bases separating them. The CDR3 loop reads CASSFERTEAFF. CDR3 coding DNA: TGTGCCAGTTCCTTTGAGAGGACTGAAGCTTTCTTT. The full variable domain, its missing parts supplied by reference TRBV19 and TRBJ1-1, is DGGITQSPKYLFRKEGQNVTLSCEQNLNHDAMYWYRQDPGQGLRLIYYSQIVNDFQKGDIAEGYSVSREKKESFPLTVTSAQKNPTAFYLCASSFERTEAFFGQGTRLTVV.

The J gene is TRBJ2-2, the V gene TRBV5-1, with 11 bases matching TRBD2. This CDR3 has 17 residues. Germline V gene lookup returns CDR1 SGHRS and CDR2 YFSETQ. With 2 bases clipped from V and 0 bases from J, the junction kept 3 bases outside the gene matches. In nucleotides, the CDR3 is TGCGCCAGCAGCTTTCGGACTAGCGGGCCGAACACCGGGGAGCTGTTTTTT. Protein: CASSFRTSGPNTGELFF.

J is TRBJ2-3 and V is TRBV5-1; 11 bases align to TRBD1. Germline V gives CDR1 SGHRS, CDR2 YFSETQ. The CDR3 sequence is 15 residues long. The trim removed 3 bases at V and 1 base at J, leaving 1 base unmatched. The CDR3 DNA follows: TGCGCCAGCAGCTGGGGACAGGGGGGCACAGATACGCAGTATTTT. Encoded protein: CASSWGQGGTDTQYF.

The rearrangement links TRBV27 to TRBJ2-2, with 8 bases identical to TRBD2. The CDR3 is made up of 20 amino acids. Germline V lookup: CDR1 MNHEY, CDR2 SMNVEV (reference sequence). With V trimmed by 11 bases and J by 4 bases, 27 bases remained unmatched. The CDR3 protein is CASPPGLAALRGRGTGELFF. DNA of the CDR3: TGTGCCTCCCCCCCCGGACTAGCAGCCTTAAGAGGTAGGGGCACCGGGGAGCTGTTTTTT.

The chain is built from TRBV9 and TRBJ1-6; 8 bases fit TRBD1. V lost 4 bases, J lost 7 bases, and 7 bases stayed unmatched. CDR3 length equals 15 residues. Germline CDR1 and CDR2: SGDLS and YYNGEE. CDR3: CASSSLGTGNSPLHF. The CDR3 nucleotides are TGTGCCAGCAGCTCTCTAGGGACAGGCAATTCACCCCTCCACTTT.

The chain recombines TRBV19 with TRBJ1-1; 9 bases line up with TRBD1. The ends lost 6 bases at V and 4 bases at J; junction bases unmatched: 9. The CDR3 length is 15 residues. Germline V gives CDR1 LNHDA, CDR2 SQIVND (reference sequence). CDR3 protein: CASRAERDRVTEAFF. The CDR3 region has the DNA TGTGCCAGTAGGGCCGAACGGGACAGGGTCACTGAAGCTTTCTTT. Supplemented by reference TRBV19 and TRBJ1-1, the full variable domain reads DGGITQSPKYLFRKEGQNVTLSCEQNLNHDAMYWYRQDPGQGLRLIYYSQIVNDFQKGDIAEGYSVSREKKESFPLTVTSAQKNPTAFYLCASRAERDRVTEAFFGQGTRLTVV.

The chain is built from TRBV6-1 and TRBJ2-5; 9 bases agree with TRBD1. The DNA end is a closer match to TRBJ2-7, so the J assignment may be wrong. Germline V gene lookup returns CDR1 MNHNS and CDR2 SASEGT. The CDR3 length is 13 residues. CDR3 sequence: CASGLDRGYEQYF. CDR3 nucleotides: TGTGCCAGCGGTTTGGACAGGGGCTACGAGCAGTACTTC.

The chain has TRBV10-3 and TRBJ2-7; weak D call: TRBD1 (5 bases). From germline, CDR1 is ENHRY and CDR2 SYGVKD. The CDR3 extends over 15 amino acids. The V end was cut by 0 bases, the J end by 2 bases, with 11 bases between. The CDR3 reads CAISESHRPPYEQYF. In nucleotides, the CDR3 is TGTGCCATCAGTGAGTCGCACAGGCCCCCCTACGAGCAGTACTTC.

The chain employs TRBV19 and TRBJ2-1; 12 bases are a match to TRBD2. Trimming took 6 bases from V and 4 from J; bases not matched to a gene: 4. Germline assignment: CDR1 LNHDA and CDR2 SQIVND (reference sequence). The CDR3 sequence is 15 residues long. The CDR3 region is CASSRLAGDYNEQFF. The CDR3 DNA follows: TGTGCCAGTAGCCGACTAGCGGGGGATTACAATGAGCAGTTCTTC. Full variable domain (remainder filled in from reference TRBV19 and TRBJ2-1): DGGITQSPKYLFRKEGQNVTLSCEQNLNHDAMYWYRQDPGQGLRLIYYSQIVNDFQKGDIAEGYSVSREKKESFPLTVTSAQKNPTAFYLCASSRLAGDYNEQFFGPGTRLTVL.

The V gene is TRBV7-9, the J gene TRBJ2-1, with TRBD1 matching 7 bases. This CDR3 region has 16 residues. The V gene end was trimmed by 0 bases and the J gene end by 3 bases; junction bases not matched to a gene: 5. Per the germline V gene, CDR1 is SEHNR and CDR2 is FQNEAQ (reference sequence). The CDR3 protein is CASSLALQGNYNEQFF. The CDR3 nucleotides read TGTGCCAGCAGCTTAGCCTTACAGGGGAACTACAATGAGCAGTTCTTC. Filled out from reference TRBV7-9 and TRBJ2-1, the complete variable domain reads DTGVSQNPRHKITKRGQNVTFRCDPISEHNRLYWYRQTLGQGPEFLTYFQNEAQLEKSRLLSDRFSAERPKGSFSTLEIQRTEQGDSAMYLCASSLALQGNYNEQFFGPGTRLTVL.

For the CDR3, the DNA is TGTGCCAGCAGAGCGGGCGGTGAGATGCGGGAGACCCAGTACTTC. Encoded protein: CASRAGGEMRETQYF. The V gene is TRBV7-9, the J gene TRBJ2-5, with D maybe TRBD2 (6 bases). With 6 bases removed from V and 5 bases from J, the gap between germline ends came to 19 bases. This CDR3 is built from 15 residues. Looked up from germline, CDR1 is SEHNR and CDR2 is FQNEAQ (reference sequence).

J is TRBJ2-1 and V is TRBV5-4; D is perhaps TRBD1 (7 bases). Germline CDR1 SGHNT, CDR2 YYREEE (reference sequence). Between the trimmed V and J ends, which lost 4 bases and 3 bases, there was a span of 11 bases. The CDR3 has 14 residues. CDR3: CASSDQGGYNEQFF. CDR3 bases: TGTGCCAGCAGCGACCAGGGGGGCTACAATGAGCAGTTCTTC.

J is TRBJ2-6 and V is TRBV4-1; D possibly corresponds to TRBD2 (6 bases). The CDR3 sequence is 16 residues long. CDR1 and CDR2 (germline): MGHRA, YSYEKL. V gave up 0 bases and J gave up 4 bases, with 10 bases separating them. The CDR3 is CASSQDGGMGANVLTF. Written as DNA, the CDR3 is TGCGCCAGCAGCCAAGATGGGGGGATGGGGGCCAACGTCCTGACTTTC.

This clone was observed a handful of times. The chain is built from TRBV19 and TRBJ2-1, with 7 bases identical to TRBD2. Germline V gene data show CDR1 as LNHDA and CDR2 as SQIVND (reference sequence). This CDR3 has 16 residues. Trimming at V came to 3 bases and at J to 8 bases, leaving 13 bases not matched to a gene. The CDR3 sequence: CASSIYYGEGYYEQFF. Written as DNA, the CDR3 is TGTGCCAGTAGTATTTATTACGGGGAGGGTTATTATGAGCAGTTCTTC.

The rearrangement links TRBV5-1 to TRBJ2-5, with D perhaps matching TRBD2 (6 bases). The CDR3 is 14 amino acids. Germline V gene lookup returns CDR1 SGHRS and CDR2 YFSETQ. V was cut by 0 bases and J by 1 base, with 7 bases left in between. CDR3 coding DNA: TGCGCCAGCAGCTTGGGCGGGACCCAAGAGACCCAGTACTTC. Amino acid sequence: CASSLGGTQETQYF.

The rearrangement uses TRBV9 and TRBJ1-1; D possibly corresponds to TRBD1 (6 bases). Trimming removed 3 bases at V and 4 bases at J, with 7 bases between. CDR3 length: 12 residues. Germline assignment: CDR1 SGDLS and CDR2 YYNGEE. The CDR3 DNA reads as TGTGCCAGCAGCGAACAGGGCACTGAAGCTTTCTTT. Its translation is CASSEQGTEAFF.

J is TRBJ2-7 and V is TRBV9, with D possibly being TRBD2 (5 bases). Deletions cut 0 bases from V and 0 bases from J, with 13 bases between. Germline V gene sequence: CDR1 SGDLS, CDR2 YYNGEE. The CDR3 loop spans 16 amino acids. CDR3 region: CASSVASQVSSYEQYF. DNA for the CDR3: TGTGCCAGCAGCGTAGCTAGCCAGGTGAGCTCCTACGAGCAGTACTTC. The full variable domain, its missing parts supplied by reference TRBV9 and TRBJ2-7, is DSGVTQTPKHLITATGQRVTLRCSPRSGDLSVYWYQQSLDQGLQFLIQYYNGEERAKGNILERFSAQQFPDLHSELNLSSLELGDSALYFCASSVASQVSSYEQYFGPGTRLTVT.

The chain combines TRBV9 with TRBJ2-5, with 7 bases fitting TRBD2. This CDR3 has 14 residues. V lost 2 bases and J lost 1; bases outside the gene matches: 2. CDR1 and CDR2 from the germline V gene are SGDLS and YYNGEE. Here the CDR3 DNA reads TGTGCCAGCAGCGTTGCTAGCGGCCAAGAGACCCAGTACTTC. Its protein is CASSVASGQETQYF.